The next 14 T cell receptor beta chains were all read from a single sample in a study of T cells in localized non-small cell lung cancer. The protocol was immunoSEQ multiplex PCR, while the TCRdb copy is restricted to in-frame clones and leaves out a portion. The sample carries approximately 30,000 clones, roughly 93% recorded once. Specimen: peripheral blood, collected before any cancer treatment. These receptors were obtained from a female donor older than 55 with stage I lung adenocarcinoma.

The rearrangement links TRBV5-1 to TRBJ1-4, with a weak D call TRBD1 (6 bases). Trimming shortened V by 4 bases and J by 1 base, and 11 bases separated the two germline ends. This CDR3 spans 15 amino acids. The germline V gene has CDR1 SGHRS and CDR2 YFSETQ. DNA of the CDR3: TGCGCCAGCAGCGCGTCCAGGGGAACTAATGAAAAACTGTTTTTT. It translates to CASSASRGTNEKLFF.

The chain uses TRBV12-5 and TRBJ2-2; 9 nucleotides match TRBD1. V was clipped by 1 base and J by 3 bases; unmatched bases: 3. Germline values: CDR1 LGHNT, CDR2 FRNRAP. The CDR3 contains 16 residues. CDR3 nucleotide sequence: TGTGCTAGTGGTTTGGGGGACAGGGCGGACACCGGGGAGCTGTTTTTT. This sequence encodes CASGLGDRADTGELFF.

The chain links TRBV28 to TRBJ1-2; maybe TRBD1 (5 bases). The CDR3 has 13 residues. Germline V gives CDR1 MDHEN, CDR2 SYDVKM. V was shortened by 2 bases and J by 8 bases, with 12 bases between the two germline ends. The CDR3 DNA reads TGTGCCAGCAGTTTAGAATGGGGGAGAGGCTACACCTTC. Translating it yields CASSLEWGRGYTF.

The rearrangement links TRBV2 to TRBJ1-1; no definite D call. Germline V gives CDR1 SNHLY, CDR2 FYNNEI. Trimming stripped 7 bases from V and 5 bases from J, with 14 bases between. The CDR3 extends over 13 amino acids. CDR3 in DNA: TGTGCCAGCAAGGTGGCCATGGCGACTGAAGCTTTCTTT. Its protein is CASKVAMATEAFF. Based on the CDR3 plus reference TRBV2 and TRBJ1-1, the full variable domain is EPEVTQTPSHQVTQMGQEVILRCVPISNHLYFYWYRQILGQKVEFLVSFYNNEISEKSEIFDDQFSVERPDGSNFTLKIRSTKLEDSAMYFCASKVAMATEAFFGQGTRLTVV.

The genes are TRBV7-6 and TRBJ1-4; D remains ambiguous. Trimming removed 2 bases at V and 7 bases at J, with 5 bases between. The CDR3 sequence is 12 residues long. Germline V gives CDR1 SGHVS, CDR2 FNYEAQ. The CDR3 DNA follows: TGTGCCAGCAGCTTATTCGGTGAAAAACTGTTTTTT. Its protein product is CASSLFGEKLFF.

The rearrangement uses TRBV29-1 and TRBJ1-4, with 8 nucleotides matching TRBD1. J gave up 0 bases and V 6 bases, and 3 bases lay outside the gene matches. In germline, CDR1 is SQVTM, CDR2 ANQGSEA. CDR3 length: 14 amino acids. CDR3 residues: CSVGTGTTNEKLFF. DNA of the CDR3: TGCAGCGTGGGGACAGGTACAACTAATGAAAAACTGTTTTTT.

The chain couples TRBV6-5 to TRBJ1-4; 9 nucleotides line up with TRBD1. J gave up 6 bases and V 5 bases, and 7 bases lay outside the gene matches. The CDR3 runs to 15 residues. Germline CDR1 reads MNHEY; CDR2 reads SVGAGI. In DNA form, the CDR3 reads TGTGCCAGCAGTACCCCCCGGGACAGGGATGAAAAACTGTTTTTT. This codes for CASSTPRDRDEKLFF.

As to this clone: An end of the junction does not agree with germline; a read error may underlie this. The V call is TRBV11-2, the J call TRBJ2-3, with unresolved D. Per germline, CDR1 SGHAT and CDR2 FQNNGV. The CDR3 spans 13 residues. As DNA, the CDR3 is TGTGCCAGCAGCCTAGATTGGTCGGATACGCAGTATTTT. It codes for CASSLDWSDTQYF.

The rearrangement uses TRBV6-5 and TRBJ2-1, with TRBD2 matching 9 bases. J gave up 3 bases and V 4 bases, and 7 bases lay outside the gene matches. Per the germline V gene, CDR1 is MNHEY and CDR2 is SVGAGI. This CDR3 contains 16 residues. CDR3: CASSFLSGRHYNEQFF. In DNA, the CDR3 is TGTGCCAGCAGTTTTCTAAGCGGGAGGCACTACAATGAGCAGTTCTTC.

The chain carries TRBV4-3 and TRBJ2-3; no firm D call. The V gene's germline CDR1 is LGHNA and CDR2 YSLEER. The CDR3 totals 13 residues. The V gene lost 0 bases and the J gene lost 14 bases, with 15 bases spanning the gap. The CDR3 DNA follows: TGCGCCAGCAGCCAAGAAGTGGGGAACGCCCGGTATTTT. As protein: CASSQEVGNARYF.

The V gene is TRBV5-4, the J gene TRBJ2-2; D gene unclear. V lost 1 base and J 4 bases, leaving 11 bases between the germline ends. CDR1 is SGHNT and CDR2 is YYREEE in the germline V gene (reference sequence). This CDR3 spans 15 amino acids. As DNA, the CDR3 is TGTGCCAGCAGCTTGTCATTGTACGGCACCGGGGAGCTGTTTTTT. Translation gives CASSLSLYGTGELFF.

This rearrangement joins TRBV5-1 to TRBJ2-2; 7 bases match TRBD1. CDR1 and CDR2 from the germline V gene are SGHRS and YFSETQ. CDR3 length: 16 residues. Trimming at V came to 0 bases and at J to 1 base, leaving 3 bases not matched to a gene. CDR3 sequence reads: CASSLDRGMNTGELFF. The CDR3 nucleotides read TGCGCCAGCAGCTTGGACAGGGGAATGAACACCGGGGAGCTGTTTTTT.

This clone occurred a few times. V is TRBV19 and J is TRBJ1-2; D is possibly TRBD1 (6 bases). The CDR3 is 18 residues long. CDR1 and CDR2 (germline): LNHDA, SQIVND (reference sequence). The ends were cut back, 0 bases at V and 1 base at J, with 18 bases in the middle. CDR3: CASSIEGVAGALNYGYTF. In DNA form, the CDR3 reads TGTGCCAGTAGTATAGAAGGAGTTGCGGGGGCCCTTAACTATGGCTACACCTTC.

The chain uses TRBV9 and TRBJ1-2, with TRBD1 identical over 9 bases. The V gene end was trimmed by 2 bases and the J gene end by 0 bases; junction bases not matched to a gene: 2. Germline CDR1 is SGDLS and CDR2 is YYNGEE. This CDR3 contains 15 residues. The DNA for the CDR3 is TGTGCCAGCAGCGTTGGGACAGGGCCTAACTATGGCTACACCTTC. Protein product: CASSVGTGPNYGYTF.